The 28 T cell receptor beta chains below all came from one sample that was sequenced in a study of blood T cell repertoires in COVID-19. Here immunoSEQ multiplex PCR was the method, and the copy in TCRdb shows in-frame clones only, minus some. The sample has around 40,000 clones, 89% seen once; the top ten hold roughly a fifth. Sample: peripheral blood. The receptor set was obtained from a man aged 50 or older with active COVID-19.

The chain employs TRBV11-2 and TRBJ2-7; 9 bases align to TRBD2. CDR1 SGHAT and CDR2 FQNNGV come from the germline V gene. V was clipped by 8 bases and J by 4 bases; unmatched bases: 9. This CDR3 is 14 amino acids long. The CDR3 nucleotides are TGTGCCAGCTCGGGCGGGAGGGCCTCGTACGAGCAGTACTTC. Its protein is CASSGGRASYEQYF.

This sequence joins TRBV11-2 and TRBJ2-3, with D possibly TRBD2 on 6 matching bases. The V gene lost 6 bases and the J gene lost 5 bases, with 18 bases spanning the gap. Germline CDR1 and CDR2: SGHAT and FQNNGV. The CDR3 is 15 residues long. The CDR3 DNA is TGTGCCAGCAGTCAAAGACTAGATCTTTTAGATACGCAGTATTTT. Protein: CASSQRLDLLDTQYF.

The chain couples TRBV12-5 to TRBJ2-3; TRBD2 aligns across 10 bases. Germline CDR1 and CDR2: LGHNT and FRNRAP. The ends lost 6 bases at V and 0 bases at J; junction bases unmatched: 6. The CDR3 totals 16 residues. The CDR3 DNA reads as TGTGCTAGTGGCCTAGGACTAGCGGATAGCACAGATACGCAGTATTTT. Its translation is CASGLGLADSTDTQYF.

This chain connects TRBV3-1 (or the pseudogene TRBV3-2) to TRBJ1-5, with D possibly TRBD1 on 5 matching bases. This CDR3 is built from 11 residues. The germline V and J ends were trimmed by 3 bases and 9 bases, with 6 bases remaining between them. Per the germline V gene, CDR1 is LGHDT and CDR2 is YNNKEL (reference sequence). CDR3 nucleotides: TGTGCCAGCAGCCAGGGGGGGCCCCAGCATTTT. This encodes CASSQGGPQHF.

V is TRBV30 and J is TRBJ1-1; D gene ambiguous. V lost 4 bases, J lost 1 base, and 10 bases lay in between. The CDR3 covers 13 residues. The V gene's germline CDR1 is GTSNPN and CDR2 SVGIG (reference sequence). CDR3 region: CAWMGRSNTEAFF. CDR3 in DNA: TGTGCCTGGATGGGGAGATCGAACACTGAAGCTTTCTTT.

This rearrangement joins TRBV24-1 to TRBJ2-1; 8 bases agree with TRBD1. V was pared by 3 bases and J by 4 bases, with 10 bases of the junction left unmatched. The germline gives CDR1 KGHDR, CDR2 SFDVKD. CDR3 length: 17 residues. The CDR3 loop reads CATSDPRTGILYNEQFF. As DNA, the CDR3 is TGTGCCACCAGTGATCCGAGGACAGGGATCCTTTACAATGAGCAGTTCTTC.

The chain has TRBV5-4 and TRBJ2-6; D remains unclear. Between the trimmed V and J ends, which lost 0 bases and 0 bases, there was a span of 4 bases. The CDR3 has 15 residues. The germline V gene encodes CDR1 SGHNT and CDR2 YYREEE (reference sequence). The CDR3 loop reads CASSLVLSGANVLTF. The CDR3 region has the DNA TGTGCCAGCAGCTTGGTTCTCTCTGGGGCCAACGTCCTGACTTTC.

The chain carries TRBV11-2 and TRBJ1-1; 11 bases map to TRBD1. Germline CDR1 SGHAT, CDR2 FQNNGV. The V and J ends lost 8 bases and 5 bases, in that order; junction bases with no gene match: 4. The CDR3 runs to 13 residues. The CDR3 DNA sequence: TGTGCCAGCGCGGGACAGGGGGTGACTGAAGCTTTCTTT. Translated, it gives CASAGQGVTEAFF.

The CDR3 sequence is CASSPLGLGNQPQHF. CDR3 nucleotides: TGTGCCAGCAGCCCCCTGGGTCTAGGCAATCAGCCCCAGCATTTT. The chain uses TRBV7-2 and TRBJ1-5; D is unclear. Germline values: CDR1 SGHTA, CDR2 FQGNSA. CDR3 length: 15 amino acids. Trimming pared 5 bases from V and 2 bases from J, leaving 13 bases between.

The gene calls are TRBV29-1 and TRBJ2-5; D is ambiguous. Germline CDR1 and CDR2: SQVTM and ANQGSEA. The CDR3 runs 11 residues. Trimming removed 3 bases at V and 7 bases at J, with 9 bases between. The DNA of the CDR3 is TGCAGCGTTGAGTTAGTTCGGACCCAGTACTTC. It codes for CSVELVRTQYF.

V gene TRBV7-2 combines with J gene TRBJ1-2, with TRBD1 as a possible D gene (5 bases). The CDR3 length is 13 residues. The germline gives CDR1 SGHTA, CDR2 FQGNSA. V lost 0 bases and J 4 bases, leaving 6 bases between the germline ends. The CDR3 bases are TGTGCCAGCAGCTTAGCGCAGGGCTATGGCTACACCTTC. It codes for CASSLAQGYGYTF. Combining the CDR3 with reference TRBV7-2 and TRBJ1-2 gives the whole variable domain GAGVSQSPSNKVTEKGKDVELRCDPISGHTALYWYRQSLGQGLEFLIYFQGNSAPDKSGLPSDRFSAERTGGSVSTLTIQRTQQEDSAVYLCASSLAQGYGYTFGSGTRLTVV.

CDR3 sequence: CASTGGLPSPDTQYF. DNA for the CDR3: TGTGCCAGTACCGGGGGGCTTCCGTCTCCAGATACGCAGTATTTT. The gene calls are TRBV19 and TRBJ2-3; D is possibly TRBD2 (7 bases). V lost 7 bases to trimming and J lost 4 bases, with 18 bases between them. In germline, CDR1 is LNHDA, CDR2 SQIVND (reference sequence). CDR3 length: 15 residues.

The chain carries TRBV3-1 (or the pseudogene TRBV3-2) and TRBJ2-5, with 7 bases lining up with TRBD2. Trimming took 1 base from V and 4 from J; bases not matched to a gene: 3. The germline V gene encodes CDR1 LGHDT and CDR2 YNNKEL (reference sequence). This CDR3 region has 14 residues. The CDR3 sequence is CASSQGAGTETQYF. The CDR3 nucleotides are TGTGCCAGCAGCCAAGGAGCGGGAACAGAGACCCAGTACTTC.

V usage is TRBV10-2 and J usage is TRBJ2-3, with 7 bases that match TRBD2. V shed 0 bases and J 4 bases; nucleotides not matched to a gene: 4. Germline V lookup: CDR1 WSHSY, CDR2 SAAADI. The CDR3 consists of 15 residues. The CDR3 region is CASSESLAAADTQYF. CDR3 in DNA: TGCGCCAGCAGTGAGTCCCTAGCGGCGGCAGATACGCAGTATTTT.

Only one count was recorded for this clone. V gene TRBV9 combines with J gene TRBJ2-2, with D possibly matching TRBD2 (6 bases). The ends were cut back, 2 bases at V and 7 bases at J, with 18 bases in the middle. The germline gives CDR1 SGDLS, CDR2 YYNGEE. This CDR3 comprises 16 residues. This CDR3 reads CASSVAGSHRSGELFF. The CDR3, as DNA: TGTGCCAGCAGCGTCGCGGGATCCCACCGGAGCGGGGAGCTGTTTTTT.

The chain joins TRBV6-6 to TRBJ2-7; D possibly corresponds to TRBD1 (5 bases). Per the germline V gene, CDR1 is MNHNY and CDR2 is SVGAGI (reference sequence). V dropped 4 bases and J dropped 2 bases, with 15 bases sitting between them. The CDR3 runs 15 residues. DNA for the CDR3: TGTGCCAGCAGTTCCCCATCGGACACTGCCTACGAGCAGTACTTC. Protein: CASSSPSDTAYEQYF.

The V call is TRBV5-1, the J call TRBJ2-1, with D possibly matching TRBD2 (5 bases). Germline lookup yields CDR1 SGHRS and CDR2 YFSETQ. V was trimmed by 0 bases and J by 0 bases, leaving 13 bases between them. CDR3 length: 17 residues. CDR3 region: CASSLATGGGSYNEQFF. The CDR3 DNA reads as TGCGCCAGCAGCTTGGCCACGGGCGGAGGCTCCTACAATGAGCAGTTCTTC.

V usage is TRBV29-1 and J usage is TRBJ1-2, with D unclear. Germline lookup yields CDR1 SQVTM and CDR2 ANQGSEA. Trimming removed 7 bases from V and 3 bases from J, with 15 bases in between. The CDR3 loop spans 13 amino acids. CDR3 coding DNA: TGCAGCGCATCTGGCCAAAAAGACTATGGCTACACCTTC. It codes for CSASGQKDYGYTF.

A few counts support this clone. The chain links TRBV10-3 to TRBJ2-7; 9 bases are a match to TRBD1. CDR3 size: 15 residues. CDR1 ENHRY and CDR2 SYGVKD come from the germline V gene. The ends lost 2 bases at V and 0 bases at J; junction bases unmatched: 2. CDR3 region: CAISEATGGSYEQYF. The CDR3 DNA reads as TGTGCCATCAGTGAGGCGACAGGGGGCTCCTACGAGCAGTACTTC.

The rearrangement joins TRBV12-3 or TRBV12-4 to TRBJ1-1; D gene ambiguous. This CDR3 is built from 11 residues. V gave up 3 bases and J gave up 7 bases, with 6 bases separating them. The CDR3 loop reads CASSFVFEAFF. DNA of the CDR3: TGTGCCAGCAGTTTTGTCTTTGAAGCTTTCTTT.

This chain connects TRBV19 to TRBJ2-3; a weak D match, TRBD2 (7 bases). The germline V and J ends were trimmed by 5 bases and 0 bases, with 15 bases remaining between them. The CDR3 totals 16 residues. The V gene's germline CDR1 is LNHDA and CDR2 SQIVND (reference sequence). This chain's CDR3 is CASSPGGETSTDTQYF. The CDR3 DNA follows: TGTGCCAGTAGTCCGGGGGGCGAGACTAGCACAGATACGCAGTATTTT.

The genes are TRBV7-9 and TRBJ2-1, with 11 bases lining up with TRBD2. The CDR3 has 17 amino acids. CDR1 is SEHNR, CDR2 FQNEAQ, per germline (reference sequence). Trimming at V came to 5 bases and at J to 5 bases, leaving 11 bases not matched to a gene. CDR3 sequence (DNA): TGTGCCAGCAGCCCCCCGGTAGCGGGAGGGCCCGACAATGAGCAGTTCTTC. Translating it yields CASSPPVAGGPDNEQFF.

The CDR3 nucleotides are TGTGCCAGTCGCCGGGAGCAGTTCTTC. This sequence encodes CASRREQFF. The V and J genes are TRBV11-2 and TRBJ2-1, with D unresolved. The V gene lost 9 bases and the J gene lost 10 bases, with 7 bases spanning the gap. Germline loops: CDR1 SGHAT, CDR2 FQNNGV. CDR3 length: 9 residues.

The rearrangement uses TRBV4-1 and TRBJ1-1, with 9 bases that match TRBD1. V trimming: 1 base; J trimming: 1 base; junction bases outside the gene matches: 7. Germline V gene sequence: CDR1 MGHRA, CDR2 YSYEKL. The CDR3 has 17 amino acids. The DNA of the CDR3 is TGCGCCAGCAGCCAAGGTGGGACAGGGAGAAGGAACACTGAAGCTTTCTTT. It codes for CASSQGGTGRRNTEAFF.

The chain couples TRBV7-9 to TRBJ2-3, with 7 positions matching TRBD2. There are 15 residues in the CDR3. V gave up 5 bases and J gave up 6 bases; unmatched junction bases: 11. Germline V gene data show CDR1 as SEHNR and CDR2 as FQNEAQ (reference sequence). The CDR3 bases are TGTGCCAGCAGCCTAAGGGCTAGCGGTTGGGATACGCAGTATTTT. This encodes CASSLRASGWDTQYF.

This clone was observed a single time. CDR3 sequence reads: CASSFGGPNNEQFF. For the CDR3, the DNA is TGCGCCAGCAGCTTCGGGGGACCAAACAATGAGCAGTTCTTC. This sequence joins TRBV5-1 and TRBJ2-1, with D maybe TRBD2 (6 bases). This CDR3 has 14 amino acids. Germline V CDR1 and CDR2: SGHRS, YFSETQ. V gave up 2 bases and J gave up 5 bases, with 11 bases separating them. The whole variable domain, filled in from reference TRBV5-1 and TRBJ2-1, reads KAGVTQTPRYLIKTRGQQVTLSCSPISGHRSVSWYQQTPGQGLQFLFEYFSETQRNKGNFPGRFSGRQFSNSRSEMNVSTLELGDSALYLCASSFGGPNNEQFFGPGTRLTVL.

The rearrangement uses TRBV3-1 (or the pseudogene TRBV3-2) and TRBJ2-2, with 8 bases identical to TRBD1. Germline values: CDR1 LGHDT, CDR2 YNNKEL (reference sequence). This CDR3 is 16 amino acids long. Losses at the gene ends were 3 bases for V and 1 base for J; bases not matched to a gene: 4. CDR3 loop: CASSQRGTGNTGELFF. The CDR3 bases are TGTGCCAGCAGCCAGCGTGGGACAGGGAACACCGGGGAGCTGTTTTTT.

V gene TRBV24-1 combines with J gene TRBJ2-3, with D unresolved. This CDR3 has 12 residues. Trimming shortened V by 9 bases and J by 5 bases, and 11 bases separated the two germline ends. The V gene's germline CDR1 is KGHDR and CDR2 SFDVKD. The CDR3 loop is CATSSPVDTQYF. The CDR3 DNA reads as TGTGCCACCTCAAGCCCGGTAGATACGCAGTATTTT.